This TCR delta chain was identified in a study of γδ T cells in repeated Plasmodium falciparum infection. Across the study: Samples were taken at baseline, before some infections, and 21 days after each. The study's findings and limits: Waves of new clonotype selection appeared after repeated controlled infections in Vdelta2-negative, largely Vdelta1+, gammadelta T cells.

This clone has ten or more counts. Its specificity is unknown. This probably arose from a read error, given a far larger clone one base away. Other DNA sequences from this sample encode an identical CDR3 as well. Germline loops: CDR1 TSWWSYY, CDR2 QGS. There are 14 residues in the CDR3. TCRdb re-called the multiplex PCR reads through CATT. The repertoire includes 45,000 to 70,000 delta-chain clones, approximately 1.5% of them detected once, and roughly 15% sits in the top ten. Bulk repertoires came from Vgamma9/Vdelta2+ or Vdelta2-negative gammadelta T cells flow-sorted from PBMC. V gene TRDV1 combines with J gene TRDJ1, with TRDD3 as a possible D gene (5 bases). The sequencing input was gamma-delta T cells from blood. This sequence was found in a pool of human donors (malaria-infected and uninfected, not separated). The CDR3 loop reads CALGELIGSDKLIF. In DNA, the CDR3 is TGCGCTCTTGGGGAACTCATCGGGTCCGATAAACTCATCTTT.